This entry lists 3 T cell receptor beta chains sequenced from one sample in a study of blood T cell repertoires in COVID-19 (dated by TCRdb to the early 2020s). The method behind the library was the immunoSEQ multiplex PCR assay. The source is immuneACCESS, and TCRdb retained only in-frame sequences with V and J called. Part of the clones is not carried over; for the studies checked, unresolved V genes explain less than half of this, and the remainder is unexplained. For this sample the table gives some 220,000 clones, of which 85% to 90% were detected only once. The ten largest clones capture approximately 2.8% of the sample. Source material: PBMCs or T cells enriched from blood (not recorded which). The receptors were sampled from a woman aged 45-65 years in a cohort exposed to, infected with or recovered from COVID-19 (not recorded which).

The chain carries TRBV4-1 and TRBJ1-1; D is possibly TRBD1 (6 bases). The CDR3 is made up of 15 amino acids. CDR1 and CDR2 from the germline V gene are MGHRA and YSYEKL. With 0 bases removed from V and 5 bases from J, the gap between germline ends came to 13 bases. CDR3 DNA sequence: TGCGCCAGCAGCCAAGATACAGGGAGGGGGACTGAAGCTTTCTTT. Protein sequence: CASSQDTGRGTEAFF.

Here the CDR3 reads CASSLRRSPEKETQYF. CDR3 coding DNA: TGTGCCAGCAGCCTCCGTCGAAGCCCTGAAAAAGAGACCCAGTACTTC. The gene calls are TRBV7-2 and TRBJ2-5; D gene uncertain. Trimming took off 5 bases at V and 3 bases at J, with 19 bases between the two ends. CDR3 length: 16 amino acids. Germline V gene sequence: CDR1 SGHTA, CDR2 FQGNSA.

The V call is TRBV5-6, the J call TRBJ1-4; unclear D gene. The CDR3 consists of 14 residues. Per the germline V gene, CDR1 is SGHDT and CDR2 is YYEEEE. Trimming cost V 0 bases and J 4 bases, with 7 bases left between them. CDR3 bases: TGTGCCAGCAGCTTGGCGGGAGATAATGAAAAACTGTTTTTT. It is translated as CASSLAGDNEKLFF.